Listed here are 25 T cell receptor beta chains from one sample, sequenced in a study of blood T cell repertoires in COVID-19. Data came from immunoSEQ multiplex PCR; TCRdb stores just in-frame clones and leaves some out. The sample records approximately 150,000 clones, 76% being singletons. Sequencing used peripheral blood. The receptors derive from a man aged 60 to 75 with acute or convalescent COVID-19.

This clone was detected a few times. The chain links TRBV29-1 to TRBJ2-7; 7 nucleotides match TRBD1. In germline, CDR1 is SQVTM, CDR2 ANQGSEA. There are 12 residues in the CDR3. The junction had 5 bases not matched to a gene; V was cut back by 5 bases and J by 4 bases. Here the CDR3 DNA reads TGCAGCGTTCGGACAGGAGGTTACGAGCAGTACTTC. Amino acids: CSVRTGGYEQYF.

This chain links TRBV7-9 with TRBJ2-7; possible D gene TRBD2, 6 bases. The CDR3 length is 13 residues. V lost 7 bases and J lost 8, with 18 bases in between. Looked up from germline, CDR1 is SEHNR and CDR2 is FQNEAQ (reference sequence). The CDR3, as DNA: TGTGCCAGCATGGTGGGGGAGGCTTCTAAGCAGTACTTC. Protein sequence: CASMVGEASKQYF.

This chain joins TRBV5-1 and TRBJ2-3; 7 bases align to TRBD1. The V gene's germline CDR1 is SGHRS and CDR2 YFSETQ. The CDR3 consists of 14 residues. The trim removed 4 bases at V and 6 bases at J, leaving 8 bases unmatched. CDR3 loop: CASSGAGRGDTQYF. CDR3 sequence (DNA): TGCGCCAGCAGCGGAGCTGGCAGGGGGGATACGCAGTATTTT.

The chain is built from TRBV7-9 and TRBJ1-3; 9 bases align to TRBD1. The CDR3 consists of 17 residues. After removal of 5 bases from V and 0 bases from J, the junction contained 8 bases not matched to a gene. Germline V CDR1 and CDR2: SEHNR, FQNEAQ (reference sequence). The CDR3 sequence: CASSRRTGASSGNTIYF. The CDR3 DNA follows: TGTGCCAGCAGCCGAAGGACAGGGGCTTCCTCTGGAAACACCATATATTTT.

The chain combines TRBV28 with TRBJ1-6, with 11 bases matching TRBD1. This CDR3 has 14 residues. The J segment lost 15 bases and the V segment lost 6 bases, leaving 10 bases of the junction unmatched. Per germline, CDR1 MDHEN and CDR2 SYDVKM. CDR3 residues: CASSGGQGVRILHF. DNA for the CDR3: TGTGCCAGCAGCGGGGGACAGGGGGTTCGTATCCTCCACTTT.

V usage is TRBV9 and J usage is TRBJ2-2, with 13 bases matching TRBD2. V gave up 5 bases and J gave up 4 bases; unmatched junction bases: 2. There are 15 residues in the CDR3. The germline CDR1 and CDR2 sequences are SGDLS and YYNGEE. The CDR3 coding sequence is TGTGCCAGCAGGGGACTAGCGGGAAGCACCGGGGAGCTGTTTTTT. This translates into CASRGLAGSTGELFF.

The CDR3 DNA reads TGCGCCAGCAGCCAAGAGGGGGCAGAGTCCAGGTATGGCTACACCTTC. Translated: CASSQEGAESRYGYTF. The rearrangement joins TRBV4-1 to TRBJ1-2, with a tentative D call TRBD1 (6 bases). There are 16 residues in the CDR3. V lost 0 bases to trimming and J lost 5 bases, with 16 bases between them. Germline CDR1 is MGHRA and CDR2 is YSYEKL.

V and J are TRBV6-5 and TRBJ1-2; D is unresolved. Looked up from germline, CDR1 is MNHEY and CDR2 is SVGAGI. V was shortened by 0 bases and J by 0 bases, with 8 bases between the two germline ends. This CDR3 has 15 amino acids. The CDR3 DNA reads as TGTGCCAGCAGTTACTCCCCACCTACTAACTATGGCTACACCTTC. Its translation: CASSYSPPTNYGYTF.

This clone was picked up a small number of times. The J gene is TRBJ2-1, the V gene TRBV11-2; TRBD1 matches 7 bases. The junction had 11 bases not matched to a gene; V was cut back by 6 bases and J by 6 bases. From germline, CDR1 is SGHAT and CDR2 FQNNGV. The CDR3 is 15 amino acids. The CDR3 DNA sequence: TGTGCCAGCAGTATCGACAGGGCCGGGGCCAATGAGCAGTTCTTC. It translates to CASSIDRAGANEQFF.

The table lists this clone with a few counts. CDR3 sequence: CASSLASPGANVLTF. The CDR3 nucleotides read TGTGCCAGCAGCCTCGCGTCCCCTGGGGCCAACGTCCTGACTTTC. This chain connects TRBV7-2 to TRBJ2-6; D uncertain. The CDR3 has 15 residues. V dropped 5 bases and J dropped 2 bases, with 10 bases sitting between them. Germline loops: CDR1 SGHTA, CDR2 FQGNSA. Looking up the rest from reference TRBV7-2 and TRBJ2-6 gives the full variable domain: GAGVSQSPSNKVTEKGKDVELRCDPISGHTALYWYRQSLGQGLEFLIYFQGNSAPDKSGLPSDRFSAERTGGSVSTLTIQRTQQEDSAVYLCASSLASPGANVLTFGAGSRLTVL.

This clone was counted between two and nine times. The rearrangement uses TRBV19 and TRBJ2-7, with TRBD1 matching over 10 bases. V gave up 4 bases and J gave up 5 bases; unmatched junction bases: 11. The CDR3 runs to 16 residues. Germline loops: CDR1 LNHDA, CDR2 SQIVND (reference sequence). CDR3 coding DNA: TGTGCCAGTAGTACCCCTGAGGGACAGGGGATGGACGAGCAGTACTTC. This sequence encodes CASSTPEGQGMDEQYF. The entire variable domain, with the rest obtained from reference TRBV19 and TRBJ2-7, is as follows: DGGITQSPKYLFRKEGQNVTLSCEQNLNHDAMYWYRQDPGQGLRLIYYSQIVNDFQKGDIAEGYSVSREKKESFPLTVTSAQKNPTAFYLCASSTPEGQGMDEQYFGPGTRLTVT.

The V and J genes are TRBV7-8 and TRBJ2-7, with a weak D call TRBD1 (5 bases). The CDR3 is 12 residues long. CDR1 SGHVS and CDR2 FQNEAQ come from the germline V gene. The V gene lost 8 bases and the J gene lost 2 bases, with 10 bases spanning the gap. CDR3 loop: CASQGQPYEQYF. CDR3 in DNA: TGTGCCAGCCAGGGCCAGCCCTACGAGCAGTACTTC.

The V and J genes are TRBV2 and TRBJ2-5; tentatively, D is TRBD1 (5 bases). This CDR3 is built from 12 residues. CDR1 and CDR2 from the germline V gene are SNHLY and FYNNEI. Trimming shortened V by 6 bases and J by 5 bases, and 10 bases separated the two germline ends. This CDR3 reads CASRGREETQYF. The CDR3 DNA reads TGTGCCAGCAGGGGGCGCGAGGAGACCCAGTACTTC.

V usage is TRBV5-1 and J usage is TRBJ2-7, with TRBD1 matching over 7 bases. V was pared by 0 bases and J by 7 bases, with 10 bases of the junction left unmatched. CDR3 length: 15 amino acids. Germline-derived CDR1 and CDR2 are SGHRS and YFSETQ. CDR3 nucleotides: TGCGCCAGCAGCTTGGGGGACAGTATGGGGACGGAGCAGTACTTC. Residues: CASSLGDSMGTEQYF.

The chain links TRBV7-8 to TRBJ1-5; D uncertain. CDR1 is SGHVS, CDR2 FQNEAQ, per germline. The CDR3 has 13 residues. V was pared by 5 bases and J by 8 bases, with 13 bases between. The CDR3 spells CASSQKHQEPQHF. CDR3 DNA: TGTGCCAGCAGCCAGAAGCATCAGGAGCCCCAGCATTTT. The entire variable domain, with the rest obtained from reference TRBV7-8 and TRBJ1-5, is as follows: GAGVSQSPRYKVAKRGQDVALRCDPISGHVSLFWYQQALGQGPEFLTYFQNEAQLDKSGLPSDRFFAERPEGSVSTLKIQRTQQEDSAVYLCASSQKHQEPQHFGDGTRLSIL.

The chain uses TRBV10-3 and TRBJ1-1, with a weak D call TRBD1 (5 bases). Germline V gene lookup returns CDR1 ENHRY and CDR2 SYGVKD. The V end lost 7 bases, the J end lost 4 bases, and 16 bases lay between the germline ends. The CDR3 sequence is 14 residues long. The CDR3 is CAITNGGSFTEAFF. CDR3 nucleotides: TGTGCCATCACAAACGGGGGTAGCTTCACTGAAGCTTTCTTT.

This clone was counted ten times or more. The rearrangement links TRBV7-8 to TRBJ1-6; TRBD1 aligns across 9 bases. Germline CDR1 is SGHVS and CDR2 is FQNEAQ. V was clipped by 5 bases and J by 8 bases; unmatched bases: 13. The CDR3 spans 17 residues. The CDR3 spells CASSHHPGQGRDSPLHF. In nucleotides, the CDR3 is TGTGCCAGCAGCCACCATCCGGGACAGGGCAGGGATTCACCCCTCCACTTT.

The chain employs TRBV7-8 and TRBJ2-5; D is perhaps TRBD1 (6 bases). With 5 bases removed from V and 5 bases from J, the gap between germline ends came to 15 bases. Germline V gives CDR1 SGHVS, CDR2 FQNEAQ. This CDR3 is built from 14 residues. The CDR3 protein is CASSPGTPWETQYF. The CDR3 nucleotides read TGTGCCAGCAGCCCCGGGACACCCTGGGAGACCCAGTACTTC.

V gene TRBV5-4 combines with J gene TRBJ1-6, with D unclear. CDR3 length equals 19 residues. Trimming shortened V by 0 bases and J by 0 bases, and 16 bases separated the two germline ends. Germline CDR1 is SGHNT and CDR2 is YYREEE (reference sequence). CDR3 sequence (DNA): TGTGCCAGCAGCTTGGATGGCCTCCGAGCGAGCTCCTATAATTCACCCCTCCACTTT. Translation gives CASSLDGLRASSYNSPLHF.

This clone was seen a handful of times. V is TRBV2 and J is TRBJ1-1; D not certain. V was cut by 8 bases and J by 0 bases, with 7 bases left in between. The CDR3 is made up of 12 amino acids. Germline assignment: CDR1 SNHLY and CDR2 FYNNEI. This CDR3 reads CASVEMNTEAFF. The DNA of the CDR3 is TGTGCCAGCGTTGAGATGAACACTGAAGCTTTCTTT.

The rearrangement uses TRBV5-1 and TRBJ2-7, with 10 bases that match TRBD2. The CDR3 covers 17 residues. The germline V gene has CDR1 SGHRS and CDR2 YFSETQ. V lost 4 bases and J lost 1; bases outside the gene matches: 11. The CDR3 spells CASSLVSGTSVSYEQYF. The CDR3 DNA sequence: TGCGCCAGCAGCCTAGTTTCAGGGACTAGCGTATCCTACGAGCAGTACTTC.

This clone has a handful of counts. This chain joins TRBV10-1 and TRBJ2-7, with 8 bases identical to TRBD2. Germline loops: CDR1 WNHNN, CDR2 SYGVQD (reference sequence). The CDR3 has 13 amino acids. J gave up 1 base and V 9 bases, and 5 bases lay outside the gene matches. The CDR3 reads CASGTSNSYEQYF. The CDR3 coding sequence is TGCGCCAGTGGGACTAGTAATTCCTACGAGCAGTACTTC.

This rearrangement joins TRBV10-3 to TRBJ2-7; 7 nucleotides align to TRBD2. Per germline, CDR1 ENHRY and CDR2 SYGVKD. The CDR3 has 12 amino acids. After removal of 8 bases from V and 2 bases from J, the junction contained 3 bases not matched to a gene. The CDR3 DNA sequence: TGTGCCATCGGGGGGGAGGCCTACGAGCAGTACTTC. This translates into CAIGGEAYEQYF.

The chain links TRBV19 to TRBJ2-5; 12 nucleotides align to TRBD1. Germline assignment: CDR1 LNHDA and CDR2 SQIVND (reference sequence). Trimming cost V 6 bases and J 5 bases; bases outside gene matches: 7. CDR3 length: 15 amino acids. CDR3 amino acids: CASRPGTGGSETQYF. CDR3 in DNA: TGTGCCAGTAGACCCGGGACAGGGGGCTCGGAGACCCAGTACTTC.

The rearrangement links TRBV6-5 to TRBJ2-7; perhaps TRBD2 as D (7 bases). This CDR3 is built from 14 residues. Germline CDR1 MNHEY, CDR2 SVGAGI. V was clipped by 4 bases and J by 6 bases, with 16 bases between them. The CDR3 nucleotides read TGTGCCAGCAGTTGGGCGGGGGCGGACGGCGAGCAGTACTTC. Translating gives CASSWAGADGEQYF.